This T cell receptor beta chain was documented in a study of T cell changes during pregnancy in multiple sclerosis. Some clones are missing from TCRdb's copy, which holds only in-frame ones; the method was immunoSEQ multiplex PCR. This table has under 80,000 clones, approximately 94% appearing once. The V gene end was trimmed by 6 bases and the J gene end by 4 bases; junction bases not matched to a gene: 5. This CDR3 spans 13 amino acids. Germline V gives CDR1 SEHNR, CDR2 FQNEAQ (reference sequence). The source is a female donor with multiple sclerosis, enrolled in a pregnancy study. This chain uses TRBV7-9 with TRBJ1-1; TRBD1 matches at 7 bases. The source material was peripheral blood, sampled in the third trimester of pregnancy. The chain's CDR3 is CASRGGPSTEAFF. CDR3 nucleotide sequence: TGTGCCAGCAGAGGGGGCCCGAGCACTGAAGCTTTCTTT.